This T cell receptor (beta chain) was profiled in a study of beta chain features in type 1 diabetes. Regarding the study as a whole: Patients with Type 1 diabetes showed moderately but significantly shorter TCRB CDR3s in all four CD4+ subsets. In the patient group, naive, central memory and Treg TCRB repertoires seemed more alike than in the healthy donor group. A possible short-template PCR bias applies equally to patients and controls. VDJ junctions from patients with type 1 diabetes contained fewer insertions and more deletions.

CD45RO/CCR7/CD25/CD127/CD95/CD27 sorting isolated CD4+ naive, central memory, regulatory and stem cell-like memory cells. Expressed TCRB transcripts were sequenced because the isolated RNA had all been reverse transcribed beforehand. TCRdb keeps only in-frame clones here, not all; method: immunoSEQ multiplex PCR. The table lists 550,000 to 850,000 clones, roughly 13% of them singletons, with 0.022% in the top ten. This CDR3 has 13 amino acids. Deletions cut 5 bases from V and 0 bases from J, with 9 bases between. CDR1 is SQVTM and CDR2 is ANQGSEA in the germline V gene. Points on this clone: What it binds is not known.

V gene TRBV29-1 combines with J gene TRBJ2-3; D may be TRBD1 (6 bases). The sequenced sample was naive CD4+ T cells from blood. The clonotype was recovered from a man younger than 30 with type 1 diabetes. The CDR3 DNA follows: TGCAGCGTTTCCACAGGGAGCACAGATACGCAGTATTTT. Translation gives CSVSTGSTDTQYF.